This TCR beta chain was documented in a study of blood T cell repertoires in COVID-19. Study-level information: Material from acute and convalescent COVID-19 was sourced from the United States, Italy and Spain.

CDR1 and CDR2 from the germline V gene are SGHTS and YDEGEE. Trimming pared 4 bases from V and 6 bases from J, leaving 13 bases between. The CDR3 contains 13 residues. The repertoire was sequenced with immunoSEQ multiplex PCR; TCRdb's copy has only in-frame clones and lacks some. Among approximately 230,000 clones, around nine tenths were seen once, and the ten largest hold around 1.5%. The sequence was collected from a man aged 80 or over with acute or convalescent COVID-19. The sequenced sample consisted of peripheral blood. The chain has TRBV5-8 and TRBJ1-1; weak D call: TRBD1 (6 bases). Here the CDR3 reads CASSITGHPEAFF. CDR3 nucleotides: TGTGCCAGCAGCATCACGGGACACCCTGAAGCTTTCTTT.